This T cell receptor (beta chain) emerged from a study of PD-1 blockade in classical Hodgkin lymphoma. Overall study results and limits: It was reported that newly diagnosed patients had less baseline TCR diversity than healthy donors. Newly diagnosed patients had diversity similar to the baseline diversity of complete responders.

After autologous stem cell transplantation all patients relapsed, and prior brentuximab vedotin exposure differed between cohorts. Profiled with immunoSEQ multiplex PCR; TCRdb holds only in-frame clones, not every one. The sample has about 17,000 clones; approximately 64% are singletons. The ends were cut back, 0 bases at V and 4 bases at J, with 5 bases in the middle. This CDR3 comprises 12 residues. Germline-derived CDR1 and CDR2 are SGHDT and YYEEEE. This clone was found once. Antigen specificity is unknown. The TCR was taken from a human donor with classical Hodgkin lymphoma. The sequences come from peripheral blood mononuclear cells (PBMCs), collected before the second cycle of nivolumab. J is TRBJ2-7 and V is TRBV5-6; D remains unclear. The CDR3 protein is CASSLDRYEQYF. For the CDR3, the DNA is TGTGCCAGCAGCTTGGACCGTTACGAGCAGTACTTC.